This TCR beta chain was recorded in a study of T cell repertoires in cytomegalovirus infection. Study summary: Recently identified HLA-C-restricted CMV epitopes were among the peptides used. From public TCR beta signatures came an indication of both CMV infection and matching HLA type.

TCRdb used MiXCR to reprocess the reads, holding one entry per CDR3 protein. Of under 850,000 distinct CDR3 sequences in the sample, 30% to 35% were seen once. CDR1 and CDR2 (germline): SGHTA, FQGNSA. The ends lost 5 bases at V and 5 bases at J; junction bases unmatched: 11. The CDR3 sequence is 17 residues long. This clonotype was recorded at least ten times. What it binds is unknown. Overall study findings and caveats: Clonotype analysis showed dominance of the ex vivo response by HLA-C-restricted CMV-specific TCR beta clonotypes. CMV carriers having the relevant HLA were flagged by cumulative public TCR beta family frequency.

This receptor was taken from a human donor in good health (CMV status not recorded). Some clones in this sample may be carry-over from other donors' samples. The chain uses TRBV7-2 and TRBJ2-1; 11 positions agree with TRBD2. The material was cultured PBMCs, obtained from culture after CMV antigen stimulation. The DNA for the CDR3 is TGTGCCAGCAGCCCGGGCCGGGGACTAGCGGCCGACAATGAGCAGTTCTTC. Encoded protein: CASSPGRGLAADNEQFF.